This TCR beta chain was obtained from a study of blood T cell repertoires in COVID-19. The germline V gene encodes CDR1 MNHEY and CDR2 SVGAGI. The junction had 7 bases not matched to a gene; V was cut back by 5 bases and J by 7 bases. The CDR3 sequence is 14 residues long. Clones were sequenced by immunoSEQ multiplex PCR, and TCRdb holds only the in-frame ones, with some missing. The sample gives 180,000 or so clones, approximately 89% of which show up once; just under 8.5% is in the top ten. Sequencing used peripheral blood. The chain couples TRBV6-5 to TRBJ2-1, with 8 bases aligning to TRBD1. The TCR was taken from a woman aged 60-70 years with acute or convalescent COVID-19. The CDR3 is CASSPGGAVNEQFF. The CDR3 coding sequence is TGTGCCAGCAGTCCAGGGGGCGCAGTGAATGAGCAGTTCTTC.